This record looks at one TCR beta chain sequence and its context. The antigen remains unidentified. Profiling relied on immunoSEQ multiplex PCR, and the TCRdb table lists in-frame clones only, not all of them. The table includes roughly 14,000 clones, approximately 91% detected once. The data stem from a study of STAT3 mutations in large granular lymphocyte leukemia. General study findings and limits: At least one immunodominant TCR beta clonotype appeared in every T-cell large granular lymphocyte leukemia patient.

From germline, CDR1 is KGHSH and CDR2 LQKENI. Germline trimming cut 8 bases from V and 1 base from J; bases unmatched to any gene: 4. The CDR3 spans 14 residues. The sequence came from a woman aged 50 to 65 with T-cell large granular lymphocyte leukemia. Some clones in this sample may be carry-over from other donors' samples. The sequenced sample was peripheral blood mononuclear cells. The chain couples TRBV18 to TRBJ2-2, with 7 bases aligning to TRBD1. CDR3 loop: CASARQGNTGELFF. The CDR3 bases are TGTGCCAGCGCTCGACAGGGGAACACCGGGGAGCTGTTTTTT.